This T cell receptor (beta chain) was obtained from a study of T cells after yellow fever vaccination. TCRdb reanalysed the 5' RACE reads using MiXCR and keeps one entry per CDR3 protein. This sample has some 80,000 distinct CDR3 sequences; 10% to 15% occur once, and the top ten carry around 25%. This clonotype was seen a handful of times. V was clipped by 3 bases and J by 7 bases; unmatched bases: 14. Germline CDR1 reads DFQATT; CDR2 reads SNEGSKA (reference sequence). CDR3 size: 15 residues. This receptor was obtained from a man in his late teens or twenties who received the YFV17D yellow fever vaccine. The chain links TRBV20-1 to TRBJ1-1; TRBD1 aligns across 7 bases. Sequences were derived from CD8+ T cells not binding an NS4B(214-222) dextramer, sorted from PBMCs, sampled 20 to 25 days after the first yellow fever vaccination. CDR3 loop: CSAREDLTGKDEAFF. The CDR3 nucleotides are TGCAGTGCTAGGGAGGACTTGACAGGGAAAGATGAAGCTTTCTTT.